One sample yielded the 26 T cell receptor beta chains listed below, sequenced in a study of cytomegalovirus exposure and HLA in healthy donors. The PCR was carried out with 60 Vbeta primers and 13 Jbeta primers. Sequencing was performed with immunoSEQ multiplex PCR; in TCRdb, only in-frame clones are kept and a portion is missing. The sample yields some 200,000 clones, approximately 84% seen once. The source material was PBMCs. Source of these receptors: a woman between 40 and 55 years old in good health and CMV-seronegative.

This chain joins TRBV18 and TRBJ1-1; D unresolved. Trimming cost V 1 base and J 2 bases, with 14 bases left between them. The CDR3 consists of 16 residues. Germline values: CDR1 KGHSH, CDR2 LQKENI. CDR3 in DNA: TGTGCCAGCTCACCACAGAATGCTGCAGTTAACACTGAAGCTTTCTTT. Protein: CASSPQNAAVNTEAFF.

This clone was observed a single time. The CDR3 bases are TGTGCCAGCAGCGTTACTTCCGCGAACACCGGGGAGCTGTTTTTT. Amino acid sequence: CASSVTSANTGELFF. This chain uses TRBV9 with TRBJ2-2, with D uncertain. V lost 2 bases and J lost 0, with 8 bases in between. Germline V lookup: CDR1 SGDLS, CDR2 YYNGEE. The CDR3 totals 15 residues.

J is TRBJ1-1 and V is TRBV5-4, with D hard to call. From germline, CDR1 is SGHNT and CDR2 YYREEE (reference sequence). The CDR3 length is 16 residues. V was shortened by 2 bases and J by 4 bases, with 18 bases between the two germline ends. Here the CDR3 reads CASSLMEDELGTEAFF. In nucleotides, the CDR3 is TGTGCCAGCAGCTTAATGGAGGATGAACTGGGCACTGAAGCTTTCTTT.

The V and J genes are TRBV7-2 and TRBJ2-3; 10 bases line up with TRBD1. From germline, CDR1 is SGHTA and CDR2 FQGNSA. The junction had 7 bases not matched to a gene; V was cut back by 6 bases and J by 4 bases. The CDR3 contains 15 residues. The CDR3 here is CASSPPGTGADTQYF. CDR3 DNA: TGTGCCAGCAGTCCCCCCGGGACAGGGGCAGATACGCAGTATTTT.

The chain recombines TRBV6-1 with TRBJ1-5, with 8 bases that match TRBD1. Germline trimming cut 5 bases from V and 5 bases from J; bases unmatched to any gene: 5. There are 14 residues in the CDR3. The germline CDR1 and CDR2 sequences are MNHNS and SASEGT. The CDR3 loop is CASSLQGGDQPQHF. In DNA, the CDR3 is TGTGCCAGCAGTCTACAGGGGGGGGATCAGCCCCAGCATTTT.

This clone has only one observation. The V gene is TRBV10-1, the J gene TRBJ2-3; a possible D gene is TRBD1 (5 bases). The length of the CDR3 is 15 residues. Germline loops: CDR1 WNHNN, CDR2 SYGVQD (reference sequence). Trimming removed 10 bases from V and 0 bases from J, with 17 bases in between. CDR3 bases: TGCGCCACTCTCCCTAGGCAGGGTAGCACAGATACGCAGTATTTT. It translates to CATLPRQGSTDTQYF.

The chain links TRBV18 to TRBJ2-1, with 12 bases that match TRBD2. Per germline, CDR1 KGHSH and CDR2 LQKENI. With V trimmed by 6 bases and J by 2 bases, 5 bases remained unmatched. This CDR3 contains 16 residues. CDR3 protein: CASSPWTSGAYNEQFF. CDR3 nucleotide sequence: TGTGCCAGCTCCCCCTGGACTAGCGGGGCCTACAATGAGCAGTTCTTC.

V is TRBV6-1 and J is TRBJ2-1; D possibly corresponds to TRBD1 (5 bases). This CDR3 region has 14 residues. Between the trimmed V and J ends, which lost 7 bases and 0 bases, there was a span of 10 bases. Germline V lookup: CDR1 MNHNS, CDR2 SASEGT. CDR3: CASIGHYSYNEQFF. CDR3 nucleotide sequence: TGTGCCAGCATCGGACATTACTCCTACAATGAGCAGTTCTTC.

For the CDR3, the DNA is TGTGCCACCGAGAGCCTCGGGTGGCCCCATCAGCCCCAGCATTTT. Its translation: CATESLGWPHQPQHF. The chain is built from TRBV28 and TRBJ1-5; no reliable D call. Trimming stripped 10 bases from V and 5 bases from J, with 21 bases between. Germline CDR1 MDHEN, CDR2 SYDVKM. The CDR3 sequence is 15 residues long.

This clone was seen a single time. The DNA of the CDR3 is TGTGCCAGCAGTTCTCGACTAGCGGGGGGGCAAGAGACCCAGTACTTC. It yields the protein CASSSRLAGGQETQYF. The V and J genes are TRBV6-5 and TRBJ2-5, with 14 nucleotides matching TRBD2. Trimming removed 4 bases from V and 2 bases from J; junction bases left unmatched: 3. Per the germline V gene, CDR1 is MNHEY and CDR2 is SVGAGI. CDR3 size: 16 residues.

The V call is TRBV2, the J call TRBJ1-3; D is unclear. V lost 10 bases and J 5 bases, leaving 15 bases between the germline ends. This CDR3 region has 13 residues. Per germline, CDR1 SNHLY and CDR2 FYNNEI. As DNA, the CDR3 is TGTGCCACCGACGCGGGGATCAGAAACACCATATATTTT. This translates into CATDAGIRNTIYF.

V is TRBV19 and J is TRBJ1-1; D gene ambiguous. V lost 8 bases to trimming and J lost 1 base, with 8 bases between them. Germline V gives CDR1 LNHDA, CDR2 SQIVND (reference sequence). This CDR3 is 12 amino acids long. In DNA form, the CDR3 reads TGTGCCAGTCGAGATGGGAACACTGAAGCTTTCTTT. This encodes CASRDGNTEAFF.

The chain joins TRBV2 to TRBJ1-2; TRBD1 aligns across 7 bases. This CDR3 contains 14 residues. Germline values: CDR1 SNHLY, CDR2 FYNNEI. V shed 6 bases, J shed 6 bases, and the junction held 10 bases outside the gene matches. The CDR3 protein is CASSNGQALNGYTF. The CDR3 DNA reads TGTGCCAGCAGCAATGGACAGGCGCTAAATGGCTACACCTTC.

This clone was recorded once. The V gene is TRBV7-2, the J gene TRBJ2-3; D not certain. The CDR3 length is 19 residues. V was trimmed by 7 bases and J by 0 bases, leaving 26 bases between them. Germline V CDR1 and CDR2: SGHTA, FQGNSA. The CDR3 is CASTAARSVAPTSTDTQYF. The DNA for the CDR3 is TGTGCCAGCACTGCCGCCCGGTCTGTAGCACCGACTAGCACAGATACGCAGTATTTT.

This rearrangement joins TRBV5-5 to TRBJ1-2, with a possible D match to TRBD1 (6 bases). The CDR3 consists of 17 residues. Germline CDR1 is SGHKS and CDR2 is YYEKEE (reference sequence). Between the trimmed V and J ends, which lost 2 bases and 0 bases, there was a span of 17 bases. CDR3 sequence: CASSLTFQRQANYGYTF. The CDR3 bases are TGTGCCAGCAGCTTAACCTTCCAGAGACAGGCTAACTATGGCTACACCTTC.

The CDR3 sequence is CASSLGEVFGYTF. The CDR3 DNA follows: TGTGCCAGCAGCTTAGGCGAGGTTTTTGGCTACACCTTC. This chain joins TRBV11-1 and TRBJ1-2; D gene ambiguous. V was trimmed by 1 base and J by 7 bases, leaving 10 bases between them. The CDR3 runs 13 residues. Germline CDR1 reads SGHAT; CDR2 reads FQDESV (reference sequence).

The chain joins TRBV7-8 to TRBJ2-7; D is possibly TRBD2 (5 bases). Germline lookup yields CDR1 SGHVS and CDR2 FQNEAQ. The CDR3 consists of 11 residues. Trimming stripped 5 bases from V and 6 bases from J, with 8 bases between. The CDR3 region is CASSESGEQYF. The CDR3 bases are TGTGCCAGCAGCGAGAGCGGCGAGCAGTACTTC. Based on the CDR3 plus reference TRBV7-8 and TRBJ2-7, the full variable domain is GAGVSQSPRYKVAKRGQDVALRCDPISGHVSLFWYQQALGQGPEFLTYFQNEAQLDKSGLPSDRFFAERPEGSVSTLKIQRTQQEDSAVYLCASSESGEQYFGPGTRLTVT.

CDR3 in amino acids: CASTWRPNQPQHF. In nucleotides, the CDR3 is TGTGCCAGCACCTGGAGGCCCAATCAGCCCCAGCATTTT. V usage is TRBV28 and J usage is TRBJ1-5; D call uncertain. V gave up 7 bases and J gave up 3 bases, with 10 bases separating them. The CDR3 is made up of 13 amino acids. Germline V CDR1 and CDR2: MDHEN, SYDVKM.

This clone was found once. V gene TRBV5-1 combines with J gene TRBJ1-1; 8 bases agree with TRBD1. This CDR3 contains 15 residues. Germline trimming cut 7 bases from V and 0 bases from J; bases unmatched to any gene: 8. In germline, CDR1 is SGHRS, CDR2 YFSETQ. Here the CDR3 reads CASGKGDRLNTEAFF. The CDR3 nucleotides read TGCGCCAGCGGAAAAGGGGACAGGTTGAACACTGAAGCTTTCTTT. The complete variable domain, with remaining parts taken from reference TRBV5-1 and TRBJ1-1, reads KAGVTQTPRYLIKTRGQQVTLSCSPISGHRSVSWYQQTPGQGLQFLFEYFSETQRNKGNFPGRFSGRQFSNSRSEMNVSTLELGDSALYLCASGKGDRLNTEAFFGQGTRLTVV.

V is TRBV2 and J is TRBJ2-3; D remains unclear. The CDR3 covers 14 residues. Germline CDR1 is SNHLY and CDR2 is FYNNEI. V lost 0 bases and J lost 6, with 10 bases in between. The CDR3: CASSEAQYADTQYF. CDR3 nucleotide sequence: TGTGCCAGCAGTGAAGCCCAATATGCGGATACGCAGTATTTT.

This chain connects TRBV6-6 to TRBJ1-2; the D gene is possibly TRBD1 (6 bases). V dropped 8 bases and J dropped 4 bases, with 17 bases sitting between them. The CDR3 sequence is 14 residues long. The germline gives CDR1 MNHNY, CDR2 SVGAGI (reference sequence). In nucleotides, the CDR3 is TGTGCCAGCGGGACCGGACAGCCAGTCTATGGCTACACCTTC. This sequence encodes CASGTGQPVYGYTF.

This chain joins TRBV6-5 and TRBJ2-5, with D unclear. Germline V gene sequence: CDR1 MNHEY, CDR2 SVGAGI. The CDR3 consists of 14 residues. The V gene lost 2 bases and the J gene lost 1 base, with 8 bases spanning the gap. The CDR3 DNA sequence: TGTGCCAGCAGTTACCGTTCTAGCCAAGAGACCCAGTACTTC. Its translation is CASSYRSSQETQYF.

The chain combines TRBV13 with TRBJ2-5; D ambiguous. V lost 5 bases and J lost 5, with 15 bases in between. In germline, CDR1 is PRHDT, CDR2 FYEKMQ (reference sequence). The CDR3 covers 14 residues. The CDR3 reads CASSLRLAMETQYF. The CDR3 nucleotides are TGTGCCAGCAGCCTGCGTCTTGCGATGGAGACCCAGTACTTC. Combining the CDR3 with reference TRBV13 and TRBJ2-5 gives the whole variable domain AAGVIQSPRHLIKEKRETATLKCYPIPRHDTVYWYQQGPGQDPQFLISFYEKMQSDKGSIPDRFSAQQFSDYHSELNMSSLELGDSALYFCASSLRLAMETQYFGPGTRLLVL.

This sequence joins TRBV4-3 and TRBJ2-7; 11 positions match TRBD1. Germline CDR1 LGHNA, CDR2 YSLEER. V shed 1 base, J shed 4 bases, and the junction held 9 bases outside the gene matches. This CDR3 region has 17 residues. The CDR3 DNA reads TGCGCCAGCAGCCAAGGGGCGGGACAGGGGGTACCGTACGAGCAGTACTTC. Translated, it gives CASSQGAGQGVPYEQYF.

V and J are TRBV25-1 and TRBJ2-5, with 11 bases matching TRBD2. The CDR3 spans 14 residues. The germline V gene encodes CDR1 MGHDK and CDR2 SYGVNS. The J segment lost 4 bases and the V segment lost 4 bases, leaving 2 bases of the junction unmatched. In DNA form, the CDR3 reads TGTGCCAGCAGTGCCGGGACTAGCGGAGAGACCCAGTACTTC. As protein: CASSAGTSGETQYF. Together with reference TRBV25-1 and TRBJ2-5, the CDR3 gives the full variable domain: EADIYQTPRYLVIGTGKKITLECSQTMGHDKMYWYQQDPGMELHLIHYSYGVNSTEKGDLSSESTVSRIRTEHFPLTLESARPSHTSQYLCASSAGTSGETQYFGPGTRLLVL.

The V call is TRBV7-9, the J call TRBJ2-3; 12 nucleotides agree with TRBD2. Germline loops: CDR1 SEHNR, CDR2 FQNEAQ (reference sequence). The junction had 5 bases not matched to a gene; V was cut back by 5 bases and J by 2 bases. This CDR3 comprises 16 residues. The CDR3: CASSLRLAGVTDTQYF. The CDR3 nucleotides read TGTGCCAGCAGCCTCCGACTAGCGGGGGTCACAGATACGCAGTATTTT.